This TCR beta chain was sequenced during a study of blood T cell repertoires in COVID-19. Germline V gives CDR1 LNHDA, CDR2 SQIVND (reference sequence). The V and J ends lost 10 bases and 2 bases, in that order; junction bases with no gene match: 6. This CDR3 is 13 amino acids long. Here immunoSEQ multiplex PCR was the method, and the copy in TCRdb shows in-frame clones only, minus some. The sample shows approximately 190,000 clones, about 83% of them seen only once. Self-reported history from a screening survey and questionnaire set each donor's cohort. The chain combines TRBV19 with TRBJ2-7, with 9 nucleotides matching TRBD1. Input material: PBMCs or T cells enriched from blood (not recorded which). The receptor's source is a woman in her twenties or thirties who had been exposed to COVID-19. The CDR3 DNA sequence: TGTGCCACCTGGACAGGGGAACCCTACGAGCAGTACTTC. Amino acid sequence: CATWTGEPYEQYF.